The rows below give T cell receptor beta chains drawn from one sample of a study of blood T cell repertoires in COVID-19. Assay: immunoSEQ multiplex PCR; the TCRdb copy retains only in-frame clones and omits some. The data show under 300,000 clones, about nine tenths seen once. The sequenced material came from peripheral blood. Receptors originate from a woman in her thirties or forties with acute or convalescent COVID-19. Each CDR3 is given without its conserved first and last residue. The D gene is left open where the match is weak.

d_call v_call cdr3_aa
NA TRBV14 ASSPTSPREQF
NA TRBV6-1 ASIEFGYGNTEAF
NA TRBV11-2 ASSGTTGTYGYT
NA TRBV9 ASSVAGGPSADTQY
NA TRBV2 ASSKTRGGDEKLF
NA TRBV4-1 ASSPGTRNTEAF
NA TRBV3-1/TRBV3-2 ASSPLTENQPQH
NA TRBV5-1 ASSRPGDTEAF
NA TRBV5-3 ARSLPHIGPQH
NA TRBV11-2 ASSLFPSSYNEQF
NA TRBV3-1/TRBV3-2 ASSQGLSTDTQY
TRBD1 TRBV9 ASAPAGGPYNEQF
NA TRBV3-1/TRBV3-2 ASSVQGSNQPQH
NA TRBV5-1 ASSLQGYIGTDTQY
NA TRBV19 ASRPDMSSYNEQF
TRBD1 TRBV5-8 ASSRQGAGYNEQF
NA TRBV30 AWEGSAGNNSPLH
TRBD2 TRBV4-2 ASSQERMGLAGGGATQY
NA TRBV30 AWSVRRRDTEAF
NA TRBV18 ASSPREGRNTEAF
TRBD2 TRBV5-4 ASTLSGVTTDTQY
NA TRBV27 ASSFYPGANTEAF
NA TRBV27 ASSFRGDNNSPLH
TRBD2 TRBV6-6 ASIPRATSGNEQF
TRBD1 TRBV6-6 ASSRGQNPQNIQY
NA TRBV7-2 ASSLAREETQY
NA TRBV5-1 ASSSQGFGAGELF
NA TRBV12-5 ASGLILDGAREPEKLF
TRBD1 TRBV5-1 ASGQGIFSGANVLT
TRBD2 TRBV5-6 ASSLGGGAPYNEQF
NA TRBV24-1 ATSDTNTNGYT
NA TRBV9 ASSVEESGANVLT
NA TRBV5-1 ASSLEGLRGGTEAF
NA TRBV28 ASSSSPYSNQPQH
NA TRBV21-1 ASSTAGVWRDSPGGETQY
TRBD2 TRBV2 ASSVDGGGQETQY
NA TRBV2 ASSITGFNVLT
TRBD1 TRBV6-5 ASKLLTGGDEQF
NA TRBV12-5 ASGLVLTAVSGNTIY
NA TRBV7-2 ASSLVLGPYGYT
NA TRBV24-1 ATSEQYRDYGYT
NA TRBV5-1 ASSLVQGGNEQF
TRBD2 TRBV7-7 ASSLEAQAGGRAAYNEQF
NA TRBV27 ASIGPGAKNTEAF
TRBD1 TRBV6-1 ASSEAGQGLSPLH
NA TRBV27 ASSLAGGGYGYT
NA TRBV7-8 ASSQGGGGQPQH
TRBD1 TRBV5-1 ASSPGTVNSPLH
NA TRBV6-1 ASSGGHQGWDNEQF
NA TRBV18 ASSPPARGNEAF
NA TRBV9 ASSPPGRGGNNEQF
NA TRBV7-2 ASSLGAPGTEAF
NA TRBV5-4 ASSFGGGAGYT
NA TRBV11-2 ASSQGSTPGNTIY